These T cell receptor beta chains were read from a single sample in a study of blood T cell repertoires in COVID-19. Sequencing was performed with immunoSEQ multiplex PCR; in TCRdb, only in-frame clones are kept and a portion is missing. The table has over 300,000 clones, 85% to 90% seen once; the top ten hold roughly 10%. The source material was PBMCs or T cells enriched from blood (not recorded which). These receptors were obtained from a woman aged 18-29 years who had recovered from COVID-19. The CDR3 runs from the conserved cysteine through the conserved F or W. A D gene is named only where the DNA matches it firmly. Rows may omit the clone size; those that give it use once, few, many or a size class.

abundance | j_gene | d_gene | v_gene | CDR3nt | CDR3aa
NA | TRBJ1-2 | TRBD1 | TRBV5-4 | TGTGCCAGCAGCTCTTTTCAGGGGGCGTCCTATGGCTACACCTTC | CASSSFQGASYGYTF
NA | TRBJ2-7 | TRBD1 | TRBV24-1 | TGTGCCACCAGTGATTCCGACGGGACAGGGGTGAGGGAGCAGTACTTC | CATSDSDGTGVREQYF
NA | TRBJ2-7 | NA | TRBV30 | TGTGCCTGGCGGGAGAGCTCCTACGAGCAGTACTTC | CAWRESSYEQYF
NA | TRBJ1-3 | TRBD1 | TRBV11-2 | TGTGCCAGCAGCGCCGGGACAGCCTCTGGAAACACCATATATTTT | CASSAGTASGNTIYF
NA | TRBJ2-1 | TRBD2 | TRBV4-1 | TGCGCCAGCAGGGAGTTCTTCAGGGGACTAGCGGGGGTCAATGAGCAGTTCTTC | CASREFFRGLAGVNEQFF
once | TRBJ1-2 | TRBD1 | TRBV2 | TGTGCCAGCAGTCTAATGGGACAGCTCTATGGCTACACCTTC | CASSLMGQLYGYTF
NA | TRBJ1-2 | NA | TRBV3-1/TRBV3-2 | TGTGCCAGCAGCCAAGATACGGTTAACTATGGCTACACCTTC | CASSQDTVNYGYTF
NA | TRBJ2-5 | NA | TRBV5-1 | TGCGCCAGTTACACTCCAGGGGTGGGAGAGACCCAGTACTTC | CASYTPGVGETQYF
NA | TRBJ2-7 | NA | TRBV18 | TGTGCCAGCTCACCTACACAGGAAAACGAGCAGTACTTC | CASSPTQENEQYF
NA | TRBJ2-3 | NA | TRBV24-1 | TGTGCCACCAGTGATACAGCGGGACATGGAGCAGATACGCAGTATTTT | CATSDTAGHGADTQYF
NA | TRBJ2-1 | NA | TRBV5-1 | TGCGCCAGCAGTCTTCGGGGAGATGAGCAGTTCTTC | CASSLRGDEQFF
NA | TRBJ2-2 | NA | TRBV24-1 | TGTGCCACCAGCGCGATCGCCGGGGAGCTGTTTTTT | CATSAIAGELFF
NA | TRBJ2-5 | TRBD2 | TRBV3-1/TRBV3-2 | TGTGCCAGCAGCCCGACTAGCGGGGGCCAAGAGACCCAGTACTTC | CASSPTSGGQETQYF
once | TRBJ1-2 | NA | TRBV4-2 | TGTGCCAGCAGCCAAGGCTCAGGCTATGGCTACACCTTC | CASSQGSGYGYTF
NA | TRBJ2-1 | TRBD2 | TRBV4-1 | TGCGCCAGCAGCCAAGGCCGCCTAGCGGGAACCTACTCCTACAATGAGCAGTTCTTC | CASSQGRLAGTYSYNEQFF
NA | TRBJ1-1 | NA | TRBV12-1 | TGTGCCAGCAGTAACGGTGGGGGGAAAATGGGTGAAGCTTTCTTT | CASSNGGGKMGEAFF
NA | TRBJ2-5 | NA | TRBV4-1 | TGCGCCAGCAGCCAAGACGGGTCCCCTCAAGAGACCCAGTACTTC | CASSQDGSPQETQYF
NA | TRBJ1-4 | NA | TRBV5-5 | TGTGCCAGCAGCCTAACAGGGACCGTGGAAAAACTGTTTTTT | CASSLTGTVEKLFF
few | TRBJ1-2 | NA | TRBV28 | TGTGCCAGCAGTTTAGAAGGCGCAGGCAGGTACAATGGCTACACCTTC | CASSLEGAGRYNGYTF
NA | TRBJ1-2 | NA | TRBV6-1 | TGTGCCAGCAGTGAAGCAGGCGAGGGATGGAGGTACTATGGCTACACCTTC | CASSEAGEGWRYYGYTF
NA | TRBJ2-2 | NA | TRBV7-9 | TGTGCCAGCAGTTTTAGTCGGAGTTCGAACACCGGGGAGCTGTTTTTT | CASSFSRSSNTGELFF